A single sample gave rise to the 26 T cell receptor beta chains below, sequenced in a study of blood T cell repertoires in COVID-19. Generated by immunoSEQ multiplex PCR, the TCRdb table keeps only in-frame clones and is missing some. There are approximately 36,000 clones in the sample; about nine tenths occur only once, and around 20% lies in the top ten. Material: peripheral blood. Receptor source: a man aged 55 to 69 with acute or convalescent COVID-19.

The V and J genes are TRBV28 and TRBJ1-5; D is possibly TRBD1 (6 bases). Germline-derived CDR1 and CDR2 are MDHEN and SYDVKM. The V end was cut by 1 base, the J end by 5 bases, with 12 bases between. The CDR3 runs 15 residues. The CDR3 spells CASSLFGQTYQPQHF. Here the CDR3 DNA reads TGTGCCAGCAGTTTATTCGGACAGACATATCAGCCCCAGCATTTT.

The chain has TRBV5-4 and TRBJ1-4; 9 bases match TRBD1. Losses at the gene ends were 9 bases for V and 2 bases for J; bases not matched to a gene: 8. The germline gives CDR1 SGHNT, CDR2 YYREEE (reference sequence). CDR3 length: 15 amino acids. DNA of the CDR3: TGTGCCACCTCGACAGGGGGATCGACTAATGAAAAACTGTTTTTT. Translated, it gives CATSTGGSTNEKLFF.

This sequence joins TRBV7-8 and TRBJ1-5; 10 positions match TRBD1. The germline CDR1 and CDR2 sequences are SGHVS and FQNEAQ. V gave up 3 bases and J gave up 0 bases; unmatched junction bases: 17. The CDR3 extends over 21 amino acids. The CDR3 sequence: CASSFSGLGTGDVYSNQPQHF. DNA for the CDR3: TGTGCCAGCAGCTTTTCTGGATTAGGGACAGGGGACGTGTATAGCAATCAGCCCCAGCATTTT.

The chain carries TRBV5-1 and TRBJ2-3, with 10 positions matching TRBD1. CDR1 SGHRS and CDR2 YFSETQ come from the germline V gene. This CDR3 is 15 amino acids long. With V trimmed by 4 bases and J by 1 base, 3 bases remained unmatched. This CDR3 reads CASSEGTGGTDTQYF. The CDR3 region has the DNA TGCGCCAGCAGCGAAGGGACAGGGGGCACAGATACGCAGTATTTT.

The rearrangement uses TRBV11-3 and TRBJ2-3; 10 bases align to TRBD2. V shed 1 base and J 6 bases; nucleotides not matched to a gene: 7. The CDR3 is 16 residues long. CDR1 and CDR2 (germline): SGHNT, YENEEA. DNA of the CDR3: TGTGCCAGCAGCTTAGTCCTAGCGGGAGCTCCTGATACGCAGTATTTT. It translates to CASSLVLAGAPDTQYF.

The V and J genes are TRBV28 and TRBJ1-1; perhaps TRBD1 as D (6 bases). This CDR3 comprises 12 residues. Germline V gives CDR1 MDHEN, CDR2 SYDVKM. V gave up 11 bases and J gave up 1 base, with 11 bases separating them. The CDR3 region has the DNA TGTGCCGGTGAGGGACAGAACACTGAAGCTTTCTTT. Translating it yields CAGEGQNTEAFF.

The rearrangement links TRBV21-1 to TRBJ2-5; the D call TRBD2 from the table was never checked on the DNA. TRBV21-1 is described as a pseudogene. The CDR3 sequence is 15 residues long. CDR3 in DNA: TGTGCCAGCAGCACGCTAGCGGGGCACCAAGAGACCCAGTACTTC. This gives the protein CASSTLAGHQETQYF.

J is TRBJ2-1 and V is TRBV10-1; D is possibly TRBD2 (6 bases). Germline CDR1 reads WNHNN; CDR2 reads SYGVQD (reference sequence). The CDR3 length is 16 residues. Trimming took 3 bases from V and 0 from J, leaving 12 bases between them. The CDR3 here is CASSDLAASSYNEQFF. CDR3 nucleotides: TGCGCCAGCAGTGATTTAGCGGCGAGCTCCTACAATGAGCAGTTCTTC.

This clone was counted once. The V call is TRBV28, the J call TRBJ2-7, with 9 positions matching TRBD1. The CDR3 consists of 14 residues. V lost 6 bases and J lost 2; bases outside the gene matches: 5. The germline V gene has CDR1 MDHEN and CDR2 SYDVKM. The CDR3 bases are TGTGCCAGCAGAGAGACAGGGGGAACCTACGAGCAGTACTTC. Residues: CASRETGGTYEQYF.

This chain uses TRBV7-9 with TRBJ2-1; 8 nucleotides agree with TRBD2. J lost 4 bases, V lost 2 bases, and 7 bases had no gene match. The CDR3 totals 16 residues. CDR1 and CDR2 from the germline V gene are SEHNR and FQNEAQ (reference sequence). CDR3 amino acids: CASSLMGLELYNEQFF. The CDR3 nucleotides read TGTGCCAGCAGCTTAATGGGACTAGAACTATACAATGAGCAGTTCTTC.

This clone appeared a single time. The chain couples TRBV7-6 to TRBJ2-1; 11 nucleotides align to TRBD2. CDR1 SGHVS and CDR2 FNYEAQ come from the germline V gene. V shed 5 bases and J 4 bases; nucleotides not matched to a gene: 4. The length of the CDR3 is 15 residues. The CDR3 is CASSPGTSGYNEQFF. The DNA for the CDR3 is TGTGCCAGCAGCCCCGGGACTAGCGGTTACAATGAGCAGTTCTTC.

The chain combines TRBV6-1 with TRBJ1-1; maybe TRBD1 (6 bases). In germline, CDR1 is MNHNS, CDR2 SASEGT. Trimming cost V 2 bases and J 1 base, with 8 bases left between them. This CDR3 spans 14 amino acids. The CDR3 loop is CASSERGGNTEAFF. CDR3 DNA: TGTGCCAGCAGTGAAAGAGGGGGGAACACTGAAGCTTTCTTT.

J is TRBJ1-5 and V is TRBV4-3; D may be TRBD1 (5 bases). V was cut by 0 bases and J by 0 bases, with 15 bases left in between. There are 18 residues in the CDR3. Germline-derived CDR1 and CDR2 are LGHNA and YSLEER. The CDR3 DNA sequence: TGCGCCAGCAGCCAAGATCCCTCGACAGCGACTAGCAATCAGCCCCAGCATTTT. Translated, it gives CASSQDPSTATSNQPQHF.

This chain links TRBV6-5 with TRBJ2-1; TRBD1 aligns across 10 bases. This CDR3 is built from 15 residues. Germline CDR1 and CDR2: MNHEY and SVGAGI. V lost 6 bases, J lost 3 bases, and 5 bases stayed unmatched. The CDR3 region is CASSPTGGNYNEQFF. CDR3 DNA sequence: TGTGCCAGCAGCCCGACAGGGGGCAACTACAATGAGCAGTTCTTC.

This clone was seen a single time. This chain links TRBV29-1 with TRBJ1-2, with D tentatively TRBD1 (5 bases). The CDR3 length is 16 residues. Germline loops: CDR1 SQVTM, CDR2 ANQGSEA. Between the trimmed V and J ends, which lost 2 bases and 7 bases, there was a span of 23 bases. For the CDR3, the DNA is TGCAGCGTTGAATCCCCCTTTGTTCCAAGGCAGGGTGGCTACACCTTC. It is translated as CSVESPFVPRQGGYTF.

The chain carries TRBV27 and TRBJ2-1, with 8 positions matching TRBD2. Germline loops: CDR1 MNHEY, CDR2 SMNVEV (reference sequence). J gave up 8 bases and V 2 bases, and 8 bases lay outside the gene matches. The CDR3 totals 15 residues. CDR3 in amino acids: CASSLIPSGFDEQFF. For the CDR3, the DNA is TGTGCCAGCAGTTTAATCCCTAGCGGGTTCGATGAGCAGTTCTTC.

This chain uses TRBV28 with TRBJ2-1; TRBD2 aligns across 11 bases. The CDR3 is 17 amino acids. Germline-derived CDR1 and CDR2 are MDHEN and SYDVKM. The V segment lost 5 bases and the J segment 3 bases; nucleotides outside the gene matches: 9. CDR3 nucleotides: TGTGCCAGCAGTCCGAGTAAAGGACTAGCGGGCTACAATGAGCAGTTCTTC. Translating it yields CASSPSKGLAGYNEQFF.

The chain couples TRBV5-6 to TRBJ1-1; perhaps TRBD1 as D (5 bases). Germline CDR1 SGHDT, CDR2 YYEEEE. The CDR3 totals 14 residues. Trimming removed 4 bases at V and 4 bases at J, with 14 bases between. The CDR3 loop reads CASSRRQGGTEAFF. In DNA form, the CDR3 reads TGTGCCAGCAGCAGACGGCAGGGAGGCACTGAAGCTTTCTTT. The complete variable domain, with remaining parts taken from reference TRBV5-6 and TRBJ1-1, reads DAGVTQSPTHLIKTRGQQVTLRCSPKSGHDTVSWYQQALGQGPQFIFQYYEEEERQRGNFPDRFSGHQFPNYSSELNVNALLLGDSALYLCASSRRQGGTEAFFGQGTRLTVV.

This rearrangement joins TRBV5-6 to TRBJ1-3, with no clear D. The germline V and J ends were trimmed by 4 bases and 0 bases, with 8 bases remaining between them. The germline gives CDR1 SGHDT, CDR2 YYEEEE. This CDR3 has 14 residues. The DNA for the CDR3 is TGTGCCAGCAGCCCAATTAGCTCTGGAAACACCATATATTTT. It yields the protein CASSPISSGNTIYF.

The chain links TRBV3-1 (or the pseudogene TRBV3-2) to TRBJ2-3; D possibly corresponds to TRBD2 (5 bases). V dropped 4 bases and J dropped 5 bases, with 7 bases sitting between them. The CDR3 runs to 12 residues. The germline gives CDR1 LGHDT, CDR2 YNNKEL (reference sequence). CDR3 region: CASSPGVDTQYF. CDR3 sequence (DNA): TGTGCCAGCAGCCCCGGGGTAGATACGCAGTATTTT.

This CDR3 is CASNADSATGELFF. CDR3 nucleotides: TGTGCCAGCAACGCGGACAGCGCCACCGGGGAGCTGTTTTTT. The chain has TRBV2 and TRBJ2-2; possibly TRBD1 for D (6 bases). Germline V gives CDR1 SNHLY, CDR2 FYNNEI. The V end was cut by 7 bases, the J end by 4 bases, with 13 bases between. The CDR3 has 14 amino acids.

J is TRBJ2-7 and V is TRBV6-5; 8 bases agree with TRBD1. J gave up 3 bases and V 6 bases, and 1 base lay outside the gene matches. The CDR3 has 12 amino acids. Looked up from germline, CDR1 is MNHEY and CDR2 is SVGAGI. The CDR3 DNA sequence: TGTGCCAGCAGGGGGACAGGCTACGAGCAGTACTTC. Protein sequence: CASRGTGYEQYF.

This chain connects TRBV18 to TRBJ2-1; 7 positions match TRBD2. The CDR3 spans 16 residues. The junction had 17 bases not matched to a gene; V was cut back by 6 bases and J by 9 bases. Germline assignment: CDR1 KGHSH and CDR2 LQKENI. This CDR3 is CASSPTRGGSDGEQFF. The CDR3 DNA is TGTGCCAGCTCTCCAACCCGGGGCGGGAGCGACGGTGAGCAGTTCTTC.

The chain is built from TRBV25-1 and TRBJ2-7; D may be TRBD1 (5 bases). The CDR3 is 13 amino acids. V dropped 6 bases and J dropped 5 bases, with 14 bases sitting between them. CDR1 and CDR2 from the germline V gene are MGHDK and SYGVNS. CDR3 coding DNA: TGTGCCAGCAGGTCTGGGGCGCGCCACGAGCAGTACTTC. Amino acid sequence: CASRSGARHEQYF.

V usage is TRBV24-1 and J usage is TRBJ2-5, with unresolved D. Between the trimmed V and J ends, which lost 5 bases and 2 bases, there was a span of 11 bases. The germline V gene encodes CDR1 KGHDR and CDR2 SFDVKD. This CDR3 is 14 amino acids long. CDR3 region: CATSVAPPQETQYF. For the CDR3, the DNA is TGTGCCACCAGTGTGGCTCCACCGCAAGAGACCCAGTACTTC.

The J gene is TRBJ1-3, the V gene TRBV20-1; D call uncertain. CDR3 size: 11 residues. CDR1 and CDR2 (germline): DFQATT, SNEGSKA (reference sequence). Trimming stripped 2 bases from V and 4 bases from J, with 3 bases between. The CDR3 here is CSARQGNTIYF. The CDR3 DNA reads as TGCAGTGCTAGACAAGGAAACACCATATATTTT.